Presented here are 32 T cell receptor beta chains from one specimen sequenced in a study of T cell responses to AZD1222 COVID-19 vaccine. Produced via immunoSEQ multiplex PCR; TCRdb's table is partial and in-frame only. This sample yields about 160,000 clones, of which 85% to 90% are seen a single time; approximately 6.9% belongs to the top ten. Specimen: peripheral blood, collected on day 0 of AZD1222 vaccination. The receptors were sampled from an adult in good health.

The chain has TRBV7-8 and TRBJ2-7; TRBD1 might be the D (6 bases). The CDR3 runs to 13 residues. Germline V gene lookup returns CDR1 SGHVS and CDR2 FQNEAQ. V was shortened by 5 bases and J by 1 base, with 9 bases between the two germline ends. The DNA for the CDR3 is TGTGCCAGCAGCAGCAGGGGATCCTACGAGCAGTACGTC. Amino acids: CASSSRGSYEQYV.

The gene calls are TRBV24-1 and TRBJ2-2; D uncertain. The germline V gene encodes CDR1 KGHDR and CDR2 SFDVKD. Trimming pared 5 bases from V and 6 bases from J, leaving 12 bases between. The CDR3 length is 14 residues. The chain's CDR3 is CATSAEPMAGELFF. The DNA for the CDR3 is TGTGCCACCAGTGCGGAACCAATGGCCGGGGAGCTGTTTTTT.

This chain connects TRBV5-3 to TRBJ1-2, with unresolved D. TRBV5-3 carries the ORF label, with uncertain function. There are 14 residues in the CDR3. With 0 bases removed from V and 4 bases from J, the gap between germline ends came to 10 bases. The CDR3 is CARSLVAGIYGYTF. For the CDR3, the DNA is TGTGCCAGAAGCTTGGTTGCAGGAATCTATGGCTACACCTTC.

The J gene is TRBJ1-4, the V gene TRBV5-4, with TRBD1 matching 8 bases. Germline trimming cut 4 bases from V and 3 bases from J; bases unmatched to any gene: 5. This CDR3 region has 15 residues. In germline, CDR1 is SGHNT, CDR2 YYREEE (reference sequence). The CDR3 here is CASSKQGAPNEKLFF. In nucleotides, the CDR3 is TGTGCCAGCAGCAAGCAGGGGGCTCCTAATGAAAAACTGTTTTTT. The variable domain in full, completed from reference TRBV5-4 and TRBJ1-4, reads ETGVTQSPTHLIKTRGQQVTLRCSSQSGHNTVSWYQQALGQGPQFIFQYYREEENGRGNFPPRFSGLQFPNYSSELNVNALELDDSALYLCASSKQGAPNEKLFFGSGTQLSVL.

V gene TRBV19 combines with J gene TRBJ2-2, with 10 bases identical to TRBD1. J gave up 5 bases and V 7 bases, and 7 bases lay outside the gene matches. Germline loops: CDR1 LNHDA, CDR2 SQIVND (reference sequence). CDR3 length: 15 amino acids. The DNA of the CDR3 is TGTGCCAGTATACGAGGACAGGGGGTAACCGGGGAGCTGTTTTTT. Protein product: CASIRGQGVTGELFF.

The genes are TRBV9 and TRBJ1-2; D call uncertain. Trimming pared 0 bases from V and 3 bases from J, leaving 15 bases between. CDR1 SGDLS and CDR2 YYNGEE come from the germline V gene. CDR3 size: 16 residues. CDR3 sequence: CASSVDPAEWDYGYTF. CDR3 DNA: TGTGCCAGCAGCGTAGACCCAGCAGAATGGGACTATGGCTACACCTTC.

V usage is TRBV10-3 and J usage is TRBJ2-1, with 7 positions matching TRBD1. Germline loops: CDR1 ENHRY, CDR2 SYGVKD. J gave up 3 bases and V 3 bases, and 2 bases lay outside the gene matches. The CDR3 spans 14 residues. The CDR3 reads CAISDYRGYNEQFF. The CDR3 region has the DNA TGTGCCATCAGTGATTACAGGGGCTACAATGAGCAGTTCTTC.

The chain recombines TRBV7-6 with TRBJ2-3; TRBD2 agrees at 9 bases. This CDR3 comprises 15 residues. In germline, CDR1 is SGHVS, CDR2 FNYEAQ. The trim removed 5 bases at V and 1 base at J, leaving 4 bases unmatched. The CDR3 DNA reads as TGTGCCAGCAGCGCTGGGACTAGCCGCACAGATACGCAGTATTTT. The encoded protein is CASSAGTSRTDTQYF.

CDR3 loop: CASSLGTGQETQYF. The CDR3 bases are TGCGCCAGCAGCTTGGGGACAGGGCAAGAGACCCAGTACTTC. The chain combines TRBV5-1 with TRBJ2-5; 8 nucleotides line up with TRBD1. The CDR3 contains 14 residues. CDR1 is SGHRS and CDR2 is YFSETQ in the germline V gene. The ends lost 0 bases at V and 2 bases at J; junction bases unmatched: 0.

The rearrangement joins TRBV7-2 to TRBJ2-3; D might be TRBD1 (5 bases). CDR1 and CDR2 from the germline V gene are SGHTA and FQGNSA. CDR3 size: 15 residues. Trimming stripped 5 bases from V and 4 bases from J, with 16 bases between. The CDR3 is CASSINRLRADTQYF. The CDR3 bases are TGTGCCAGCAGCATAAACAGGTTAAGGGCAGATACGCAGTATTTT.

The genes are TRBV14 and TRBJ2-2; the match to TRBD1 covers 7 bases. V trimming: 8 bases; J trimming: 7 bases; junction bases outside the gene matches: 10. CDR1 and CDR2 (germline): SGHDN, FVKESK. This CDR3 is built from 14 residues. CDR3 amino acids: CASADRVDHGELFF. CDR3 DNA sequence: TGTGCCAGCGCCGACAGGGTCGATCACGGGGAGCTGTTTTTT.

This chain connects TRBV29-1 to TRBJ1-1; maybe TRBD1 (6 bases). The CDR3 extends over 11 amino acids. Germline V lookup: CDR1 SQVTM, CDR2 ANQGSEA. The V and J ends lost 7 bases and 4 bases respectively, with 10 bases between them. The CDR3 here is CSAGVGTEAFF. The CDR3 DNA is TGCAGCGCAGGGGTTGGCACTGAAGCTTTCTTT.

The genes are TRBV9 and TRBJ2-3, with D perhaps TRBD2 (5 bases). Trimming left V 4 bases short and J 1 base short, with 25 bases between. This CDR3 has 19 residues. CDR1 is SGDLS, CDR2 YYNGEE, per germline. The CDR3 is CASSTKARGHREGTDTQYF. Here the CDR3 DNA reads TGTGCCAGCAGCACTAAGGCCCGGGGTCACAGAGAGGGCACAGATACGCAGTATTTT.

This clone has more than one count but fewer than ten. V gene TRBV5-6 combines with J gene TRBJ1-2, with TRBD1 as a possible D gene (5 bases). Trimming pared 2 bases from V and 1 base from J, leaving 12 bases between. The CDR3 is 15 amino acids. CDR1 SGHDT and CDR2 YYEEEE come from the germline V gene. This chain's CDR3 is CASSLTGTINYGYTF. As DNA, the CDR3 is TGTGCCAGCAGCTTAACCGGGACGATTAACTATGGCTACACCTTC.

The CDR3 region has the DNA TGTGCCAGCAGAGGTTCTGGGGTCCGCAACTATGGCTACACCTTC. It yields the protein CASRGSGVRNYGYTF. The chain employs TRBV2 and TRBJ1-2; D gene uncertain. V gave up 6 bases and J gave up 2 bases, with 16 bases separating them. The CDR3 has 15 amino acids. The germline V gene has CDR1 SNHLY and CDR2 FYNNEI.

The V call is TRBV7-9, the J call TRBJ1-3, with 7 bases matching TRBD1. J gave up 2 bases and V 5 bases, and 6 bases lay outside the gene matches. CDR3 length: 15 residues. CDR1 and CDR2 (germline): SEHNR, FQNEAQ (reference sequence). CDR3 region: CASSPQTGTGNTIYF. The CDR3 nucleotides are TGTGCCAGCAGCCCCCAGACAGGGACTGGAAACACCATATATTTT. The full variable domain, rest sourced from reference TRBV7-9 and TRBJ1-3, is DTGVSQNPRHKITKRGQNVTFRCDPISEHNRLYWYRQTLGQGPEFLTYFQNEAQLEKSRLLSDRFSAERPKGSFSTLEIQRTEQGDSAMYLCASSPQTGTGNTIYFGEGSWLTVV.

This chain uses TRBV11-2 with TRBJ2-1; D is uncertain. The V end lost 10 bases, the J end lost 0 bases, and 13 bases lay between the germline ends. The CDR3 is 14 residues long. Germline V gives CDR1 SGHAT, CDR2 FQNNGV. The CDR3 nucleotides read TGTGCCACCACCGCTGGCAGCTCCTACAATGAGCAGTTCTTC. Protein product: CATTAGSSYNEQFF. The full variable domain, its missing parts supplied by reference TRBV11-2 and TRBJ2-1, is EAGVAQSPRYKIIEKRQSVAFWCNPISGHATLYWYQQILGQGPKLLIQFQNNGVVDDSQLPKDRFSAERLKGVDSTLKIQPAKLEDSAVYLCATTAGSSYNEQFFGPGTRLTVL.

V and J are TRBV27 and TRBJ2-7, with 9 bases that match TRBD2. There are 14 residues in the CDR3. CDR1 MNHEY and CDR2 SMNVEV come from the germline V gene (reference sequence). V was pared by 6 bases and J by 2 bases, with 5 bases of the junction left unmatched. The CDR3 loop is CASSRTSVAYEQYF. Here the CDR3 DNA reads TGTGCCAGCAGCCGGACTAGCGTCGCCTACGAGCAGTACTTC.

J is TRBJ1-6 and V is TRBV7-9; D uncertain. The V end was cut by 5 bases, the J end by 5 bases, with 7 bases between. The V gene's germline CDR1 is SEHNR and CDR2 FQNEAQ (reference sequence). The CDR3 is made up of 13 amino acids. For the CDR3, the DNA is TGTGCCAGCAGCCGTCGGGATAATTCACCCCTCCACTTT. It specifies CASSRRDNSPLHF.

The CDR3: CASSPILRGAVYGYTF. In DNA, the CDR3 is TGTGCCAGCAGCCCTATCCTCCGGGGGGCGGTCTATGGCTACACCTTC. The rearrangement joins TRBV3-1 (or the pseudogene TRBV3-2) to TRBJ1-2; possibly TRBD1 for D (6 bases). This CDR3 is 16 amino acids long. V shed 4 bases and J shed 4 bases, with 19 bases lying between them. Germline V lookup: CDR1 LGHDT, CDR2 YNNKEL (reference sequence).

The gene calls are TRBV5-1 and TRBJ2-2; the D call may be TRBD1 or TRBD2 (6 bases each). Trimming cost V 1 base and J 5 bases, with 12 bases left between them. Germline V gene lookup returns CDR1 SGHRS and CDR2 YFSETQ. CDR3 length: 15 residues. The CDR3 loop reads CASSLPGAQTGELFF. The CDR3 DNA is TGCGCCAGCAGCTTGCCGGGGGCGCAAACCGGGGAGCTGTTTTTT.

The rearrangement joins TRBV30 to TRBJ2-2; 9 bases are shared with TRBD1. The CDR3 is 14 residues long. Trimming cost V 3 bases and J 6 bases; bases outside gene matches: 5. CDR1 is GTSNPN, CDR2 SVGIG, per germline (reference sequence). The CDR3 reads CAWSRDRASGELFF. The DNA for the CDR3 is TGTGCCTGGAGCCGGGACAGGGCATCCGGGGAGCTGTTTTTT. Based on the CDR3 plus reference TRBV30 and TRBJ2-2, the full variable domain is SQTIHQWPATLVQPVGSPLSLECTVEGTSNPNLYWYRQAAGRGLQLLFYSVGIGQISSEVPQNLSASRPQDRQFILSSKKLLLSDSGFYLCAWSRDRASGELFFGEGSRLTVL.

The genes are TRBV4-3 and TRBJ1-4; 7 bases line up with TRBD1. Germline V CDR1 and CDR2: LGHNA, YSLEER. This CDR3 is 18 amino acids long. V shed 0 bases and J 6 bases; nucleotides not matched to a gene: 13. DNA for the CDR3: TGCGCCAGCAGCCAAGATAAGGTCGGTAGGGGGCTTGATGAAAAACTGTTTTTT. As protein: CASSQDKVGRGLDEKLFF.

The V call is TRBV9, the J call TRBJ2-1; D gene uncertain. Trimming stripped 1 base from V and 7 bases from J, with 15 bases between. The CDR3 extends over 15 amino acids. Germline CDR1 reads SGDLS; CDR2 reads YYNGEE. The CDR3, as DNA: TGTGCCAGCAGCGTAACCCCCTTGGGTTCGAATGAGCAGTTCTTC. This codes for CASSVTPLGSNEQFF.

CDR3 DNA sequence: TGTGCCAGCAGTTACTCGAGGGGACAGGGGATCGCTGAAGCTTTCTTT. This gives the protein CASSYSRGQGIAEAFF. This chain joins TRBV6-6 and TRBJ1-1; 10 nucleotides line up with TRBD1. The CDR3 totals 16 residues. The V gene end was trimmed by 0 bases and the J gene end by 6 bases; junction bases not matched to a gene: 7. Germline V gives CDR1 MNHNY, CDR2 SVGAGI (reference sequence).

The chain joins TRBV2 to TRBJ2-7, with TRBD1 matching 7 bases. Losses at the gene ends were 4 bases for V and 3 bases for J; bases not matched to a gene: 3. Looked up from germline, CDR1 is SNHLY and CDR2 is FYNNEI. CDR3 size: 13 residues. CDR3 protein: CASSGDSSYEQYV. In nucleotides, the CDR3 is TGTGCCAGCAGTGGGGACAGCAGCTACGAGCAGTACGTC.

This sequence joins TRBV7-4 and TRBJ2-7, with 9 bases that match TRBD1. The germline CDR1 and CDR2 sequences are SGHVT and SQSDAQ. CDR3 length: 15 residues. The trim removed 4 bases at V and 6 bases at J, leaving 10 bases unmatched. The DNA for the CDR3 is TGTGCCAGCAGCTACAGGGGGCCCCCGGGGTGCGAGCAGTACGTC. Protein product: CASSYRGPPGCEQYV.

The CDR3 nucleotides read TGTGCCAGCAGTGAAGCAGGGGGGTTCCACGAGCAGTACGTC. Translation gives CASSEAGGFHEQYV. The V gene is TRBV6-1, the J gene TRBJ2-7; D is perhaps TRBD1 or TRBD2 (6 bases each). The V end lost 0 bases, the J end lost 5 bases, and 11 bases lay between the germline ends. The length of the CDR3 is 14 residues. Germline assignment: CDR1 MNHNS and CDR2 SASEGT.

The genes are TRBV11-3 and TRBJ2-1; tentatively, D is TRBD2 (6 bases). CDR3 length: 13 residues. The V gene lost 10 bases and the J gene lost 9 bases, with 19 bases spanning the gap. Germline CDR1 SGHNT, CDR2 YENEEA. The CDR3 DNA reads as TGTGCCACCGCCACCACCGGGGGTTTTGAGCAGTTCTTC. Protein: CATATTGGFEQFF.

The chain links TRBV4-1 to TRBJ2-1; the D is unclear. V was cut by 1 base and J by 8 bases, with 12 bases left in between. The germline CDR1 and CDR2 sequences are MGHRA and YSYEKL. This CDR3 is 14 amino acids long. This CDR3 is CASSQGLSPYEQFF. The CDR3 DNA is TGCGCCAGCAGCCAAGGTCTCTCGCCTTATGAGCAGTTCTTC.

This clone was picked up one time. The chain is built from TRBV9 and TRBJ1-1; D may be TRBD1 (5 bases). V lost 3 bases and J lost 1, with 13 bases in between. CDR1 and CDR2 from the germline V gene are SGDLS and YYNGEE. This CDR3 is built from 15 residues. The CDR3 DNA sequence: TGTGCCAGCAGCGCCCCGGGACGTCCGAACACTGAAGCTTTCTTT. Amino acid sequence: CASSAPGRPNTEAFF.

The chain is built from TRBV4-3 and TRBJ2-2; 9 bases are a match to TRBD2. The CDR3 is 18 residues long. CDR1 and CDR2 (germline): LGHNA, YSLEER. After removal of 0 bases from V and 0 bases from J, the junction contained 5 bases not matched to a gene. CDR3 nucleotides: TGCGCCAGCAGCCAAGATGGTAGCGGGGGATCGAACACCGGGGAGCTGTTTTTT. Translation gives CASSQDGSGGSNTGELFF.